This TCR beta chain was identified during a study of vaccination effects on CD4 cells after COVID-19. Points from the study as a whole: Of the vaccine-induced clones from healthy vaccinees, merely 1 of 255 recognized common cold coronaviruses as well.

The CDR3 extends over 19 amino acids. Germline V CDR1 and CDR2: MNHEY, SMNVEV (reference sequence). The junction had 17 bases not matched to a gene; V was cut back by 4 bases and J by 9 bases. TCRdb's copy holds only in-frame clones and misses some; the assay was immunoSEQ multiplex PCR. The sample has around 30,000 clones; 74% are singletons. Antigen-specific CD4+ T cells were first expanded with viral peptide pools by the ViraFEST assay and only then sequenced. The culture ran for 10 days before CD4+ T cells were isolated. Of the BNT162b2 and mRNA-1273 vaccines, participants received two doses of one or the other. Prior SARS-CoV-2 infection was absent in the vaccine recipients, as shown by negative nucleocapsid antibodies. PBMC were cultured at some 2.1 million per well with about 9 IU/ml IL-2 and 10 ug/ml peptides. IL-2 medium supplanted half the medium on days 3 and 7. To note about this clone: Its antigen is unidentified.

The specimen was CD4+ T cells from PBMCs cultured with HCoV-229E spike peptides, collected after COVID-19 vaccination. V and J are TRBV27 and TRBJ1-6, with TRBD1 matching over 11 bases. The source of this sequence is a human donor who received a COVID-19 vaccine. The CDR3 region is CASSSNSRTGGIWGSPLHF. The DNA of the CDR3 is TGTGCCAGCAGTTCTAATTCCCGGACAGGGGGCATTTGGGGTTCACCCCTCCACTTT.